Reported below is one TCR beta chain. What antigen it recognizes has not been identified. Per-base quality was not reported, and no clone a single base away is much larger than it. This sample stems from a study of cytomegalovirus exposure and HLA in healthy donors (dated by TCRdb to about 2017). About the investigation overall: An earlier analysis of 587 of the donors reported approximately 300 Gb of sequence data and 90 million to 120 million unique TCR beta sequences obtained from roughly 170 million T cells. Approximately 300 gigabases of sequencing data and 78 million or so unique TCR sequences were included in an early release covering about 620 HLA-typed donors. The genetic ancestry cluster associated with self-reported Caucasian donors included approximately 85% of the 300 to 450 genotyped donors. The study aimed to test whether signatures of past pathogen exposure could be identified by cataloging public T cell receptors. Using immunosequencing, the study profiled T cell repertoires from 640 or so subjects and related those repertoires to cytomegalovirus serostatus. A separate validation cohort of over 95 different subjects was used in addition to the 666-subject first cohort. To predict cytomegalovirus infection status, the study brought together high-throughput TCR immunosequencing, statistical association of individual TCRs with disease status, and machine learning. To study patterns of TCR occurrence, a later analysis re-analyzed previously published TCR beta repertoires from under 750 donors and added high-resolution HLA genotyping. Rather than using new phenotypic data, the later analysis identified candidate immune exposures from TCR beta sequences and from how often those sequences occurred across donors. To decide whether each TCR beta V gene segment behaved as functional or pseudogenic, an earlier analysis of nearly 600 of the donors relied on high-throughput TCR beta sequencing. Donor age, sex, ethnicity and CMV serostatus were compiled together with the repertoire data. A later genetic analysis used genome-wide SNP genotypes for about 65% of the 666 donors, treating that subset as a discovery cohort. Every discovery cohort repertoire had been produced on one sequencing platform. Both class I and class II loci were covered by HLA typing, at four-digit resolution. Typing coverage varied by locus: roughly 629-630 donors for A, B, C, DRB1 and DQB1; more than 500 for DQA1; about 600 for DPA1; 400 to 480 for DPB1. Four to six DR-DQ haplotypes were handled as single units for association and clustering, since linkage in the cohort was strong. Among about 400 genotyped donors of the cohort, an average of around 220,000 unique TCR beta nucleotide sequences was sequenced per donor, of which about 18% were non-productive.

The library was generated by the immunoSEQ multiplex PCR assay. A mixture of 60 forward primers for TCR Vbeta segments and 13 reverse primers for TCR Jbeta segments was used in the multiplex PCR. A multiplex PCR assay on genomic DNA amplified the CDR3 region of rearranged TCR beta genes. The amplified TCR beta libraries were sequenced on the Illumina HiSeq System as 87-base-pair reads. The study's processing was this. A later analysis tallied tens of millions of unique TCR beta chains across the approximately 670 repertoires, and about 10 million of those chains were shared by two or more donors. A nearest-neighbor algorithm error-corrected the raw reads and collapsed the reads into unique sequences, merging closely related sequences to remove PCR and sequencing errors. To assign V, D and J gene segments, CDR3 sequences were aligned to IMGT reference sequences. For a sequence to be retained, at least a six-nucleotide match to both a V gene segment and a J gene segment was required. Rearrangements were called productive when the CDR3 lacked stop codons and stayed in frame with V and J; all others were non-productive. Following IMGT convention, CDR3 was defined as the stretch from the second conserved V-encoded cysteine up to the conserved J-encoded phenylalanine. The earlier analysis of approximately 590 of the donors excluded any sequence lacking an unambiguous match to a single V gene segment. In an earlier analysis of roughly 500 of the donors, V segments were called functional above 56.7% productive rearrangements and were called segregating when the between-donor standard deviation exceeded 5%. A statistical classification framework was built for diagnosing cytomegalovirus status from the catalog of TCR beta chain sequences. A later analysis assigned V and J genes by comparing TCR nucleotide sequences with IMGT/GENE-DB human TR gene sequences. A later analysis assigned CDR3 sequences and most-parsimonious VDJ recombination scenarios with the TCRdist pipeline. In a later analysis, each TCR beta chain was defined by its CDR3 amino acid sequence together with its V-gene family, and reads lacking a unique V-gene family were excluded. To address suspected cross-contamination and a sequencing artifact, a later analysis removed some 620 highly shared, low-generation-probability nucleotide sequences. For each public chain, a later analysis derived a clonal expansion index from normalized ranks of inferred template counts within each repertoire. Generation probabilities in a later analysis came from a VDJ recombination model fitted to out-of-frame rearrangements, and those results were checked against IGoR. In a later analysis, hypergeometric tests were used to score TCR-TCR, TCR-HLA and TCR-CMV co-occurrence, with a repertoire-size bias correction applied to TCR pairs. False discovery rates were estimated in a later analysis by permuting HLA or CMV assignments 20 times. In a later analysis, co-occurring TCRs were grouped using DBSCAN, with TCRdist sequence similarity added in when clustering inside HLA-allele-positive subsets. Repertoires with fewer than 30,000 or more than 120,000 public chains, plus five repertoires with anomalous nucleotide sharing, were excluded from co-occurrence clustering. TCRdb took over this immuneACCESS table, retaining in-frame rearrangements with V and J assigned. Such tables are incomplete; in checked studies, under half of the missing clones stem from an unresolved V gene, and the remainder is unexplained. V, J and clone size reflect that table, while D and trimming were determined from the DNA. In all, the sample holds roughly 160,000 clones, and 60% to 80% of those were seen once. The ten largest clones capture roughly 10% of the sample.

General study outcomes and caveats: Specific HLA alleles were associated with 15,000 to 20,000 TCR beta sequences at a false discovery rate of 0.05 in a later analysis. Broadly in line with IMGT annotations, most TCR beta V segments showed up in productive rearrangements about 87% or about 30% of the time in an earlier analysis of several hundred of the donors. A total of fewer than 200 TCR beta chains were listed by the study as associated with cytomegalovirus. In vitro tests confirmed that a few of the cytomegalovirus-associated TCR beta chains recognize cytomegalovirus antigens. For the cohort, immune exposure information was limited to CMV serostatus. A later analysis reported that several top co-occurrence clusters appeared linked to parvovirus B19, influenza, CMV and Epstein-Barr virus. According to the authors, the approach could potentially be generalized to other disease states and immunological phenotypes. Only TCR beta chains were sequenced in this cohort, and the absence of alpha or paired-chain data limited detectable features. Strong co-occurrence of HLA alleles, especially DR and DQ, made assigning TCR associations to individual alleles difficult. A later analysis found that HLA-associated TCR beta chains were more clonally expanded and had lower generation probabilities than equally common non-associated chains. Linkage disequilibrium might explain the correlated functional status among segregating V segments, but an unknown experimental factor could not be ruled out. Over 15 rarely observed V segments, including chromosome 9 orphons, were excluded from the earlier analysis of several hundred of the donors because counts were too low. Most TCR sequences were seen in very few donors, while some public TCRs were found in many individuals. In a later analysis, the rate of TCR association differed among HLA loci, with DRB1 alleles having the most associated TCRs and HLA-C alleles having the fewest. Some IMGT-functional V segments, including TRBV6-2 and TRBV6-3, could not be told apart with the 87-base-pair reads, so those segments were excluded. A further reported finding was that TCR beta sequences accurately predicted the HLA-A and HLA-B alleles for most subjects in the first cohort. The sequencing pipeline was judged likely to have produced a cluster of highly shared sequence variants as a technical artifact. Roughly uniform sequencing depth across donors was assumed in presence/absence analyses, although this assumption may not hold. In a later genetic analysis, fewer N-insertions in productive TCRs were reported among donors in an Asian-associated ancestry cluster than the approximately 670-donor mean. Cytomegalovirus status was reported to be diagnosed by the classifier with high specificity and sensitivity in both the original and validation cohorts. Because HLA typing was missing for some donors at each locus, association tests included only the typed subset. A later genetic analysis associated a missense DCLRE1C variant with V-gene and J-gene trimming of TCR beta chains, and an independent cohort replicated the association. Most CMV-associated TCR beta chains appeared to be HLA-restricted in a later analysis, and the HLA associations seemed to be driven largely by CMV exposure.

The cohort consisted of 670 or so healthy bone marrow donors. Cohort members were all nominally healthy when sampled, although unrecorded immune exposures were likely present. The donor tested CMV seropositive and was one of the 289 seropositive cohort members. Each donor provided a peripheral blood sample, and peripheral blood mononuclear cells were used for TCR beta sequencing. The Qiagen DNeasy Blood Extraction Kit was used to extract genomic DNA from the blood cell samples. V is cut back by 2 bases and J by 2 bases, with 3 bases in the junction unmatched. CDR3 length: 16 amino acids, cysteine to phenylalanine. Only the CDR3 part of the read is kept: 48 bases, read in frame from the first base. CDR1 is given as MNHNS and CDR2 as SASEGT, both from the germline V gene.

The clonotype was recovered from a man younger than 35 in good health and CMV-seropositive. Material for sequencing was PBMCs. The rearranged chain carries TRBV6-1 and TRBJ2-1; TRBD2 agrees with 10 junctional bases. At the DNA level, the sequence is TGTGCCAGCAGTGAATTTCTAGCGGGAGCCTACAATGAGCAGTTCTTC. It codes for CASSEFLAGAYNEQFF.